The TCR beta chain under discussion was sequenced for a study of T cells in Graves' hyperthyroidism and ophthalmopathy. Researchers took RNA transcripts and amplified the TCR beta CDR3 regions from them. The HTBI set primed first-round TCR CDR3 RT-PCR. MiXCR, run by TCRdb on the multiplex PCR reads, gives a single entry per CDR3 protein. Here the sample spans a few hundred thousand distinct CDR3 sequences, about 14% being singletons. This clonotype has ten or more counts. With a duration under 2 months, the hyperthyroidism was newly diagnosed in patients aged 18 to 65. Each 10 ml fresh peripheral blood draw supplied the PBMCs. The CDR3 contains 14 residues. Germline loops: CDR1 SNHLY, CDR2 FYNNEI. Trimming stripped 5 bases from V and 4 bases from J, with 12 bases between.

This clonotype originated in a woman in her 30s with Graves' hyperthyroidism that later progressed to Graves' ophthalmopathy. Sequencing was carried out using blood. The chain uses TRBV2 and TRBJ1-5; tentatively, D is TRBD1 (5 bases). This CDR3 reads CASSLGRENQPQHF. The CDR3 DNA is TGTGCCAGCAGTTTGGGCAGGGAGAATCAGCCCCAGCATTTT.